A selection of T cell receptor beta chains follows, all from one sample in a study of beta chain features in type 1 diabetes. Profiled with immunoSEQ multiplex PCR; TCRdb holds only in-frame clones, not every one. Of 310,000 or so clones in the sample, over 7% were seen once. The sequenced sample consisted of central memory CD4+ T cells from blood. These receptors were collected from a man aged 25 to 40 with type 1 diabetes. The CDR3 runs from the conserved cysteine through the conserved F or W. A D gene is named only where the DNA matches it firmly. A clone size is listed for some rows: how often the clone was seen (once, few, many), or a class if it is expanded.

CDR3 DNA,CDR3 protein,V gene,clone size,J gene,D gene
TGTGCCAGCAGCTTGGCGCGGGGGGGCGAGACCCAGTACTTC,CASSLARGGETQYF,TRBV5-4,few,TRBJ2-5,TRBD2
TGTGCCAGCAGTTACGGGGACAGGGGAGAGACCCAGTACTTC,CASSYGDRGETQYF,TRBV6-5,few,TRBJ2-5,TRBD1
TGCGCCAGCAGCCAAGTCGGGCAAGGTGGCTACACCTTC,CASSQVGQGGYTF,TRBV4-3,few,TRBJ1-2,NA
TGTGCCAGCAGTGGATCACAGGGGACAAGGGTCGGTAATGAGCAGTTCTTC,CASSGSQGTRVGNEQFF,TRBV6-1,NA,TRBJ2-1,TRBD1
TGTGCCAGCAGTTTAGAGGCCCTAAACTATGGCTACACCTTC,CASSLEALNYGYTF,TRBV28,few,TRBJ1-2,NA
TGTGCCAGCGGTACCGGCAACCCCGGGACTGAAGCTTTCTTT,CASGTGNPGTEAFF,TRBV6-1,few,TRBJ1-1,NA
TGTGCCAGCAGTCAAAGCTCTGGGACAGGGATCTACGAGCAGTACTTC,CASSQSSGTGIYEQYF,TRBV7-9,few,TRBJ2-7,TRBD1
TGTGCCATACAGAGGTCGAACTATGGCTACACCTTC,CAIQRSNYGYTF,TRBV6-6,few,TRBJ1-2,NA
TGTGCCAGCAGTGAACTTTCACCTAGGTACACTGAAGCTTTCTTT,CASSELSPRYTEAFF,TRBV25-1,few,TRBJ1-1,NA
TGTGCCAGCAGTTTACTAGGTAGAGATACGCAGTATTTT,CASSLLGRDTQYF,TRBV27,few,TRBJ2-3,NA
TGCGCCAGCAGCTTGGCTCCAGGGTCGGGGTCACCCCTCCACTTT,CASSLAPGSGSPLHF,TRBV5-1,few,TRBJ1-6,NA
TGTGCCAGCAGGGAAGCGGGGCGAACGGATACGCAGTATTTT,CASREAGRTDTQYF,TRBV27,few,TRBJ2-3,TRBD2
TGTGCCAGCAGCTCAGGACAGGGGAACACTGAAGCTTTCTTT,CASSSGQGNTEAFF,TRBV7-2,NA,TRBJ1-1,TRBD1
TGTGCCAGCAGCCCACTAACAGGGGCAGACAATGAGCAGTTCTTC,CASSPLTGADNEQFF,TRBV5-4,NA,TRBJ2-1,TRBD1
TGTGCCAGCAGCGTAGCAACAGGGAGGGAATACGAGCAGTACTTC,CASSVATGREYEQYF,TRBV9,few,TRBJ2-7,NA
TGTGCCAGCAGCTTGACGGGCAGCAGCTCCTATAATTCACCCCTCCACTTT,CASSLTGSSSYNSPLHF,TRBV5-6,few,TRBJ1-6,NA
TGTGCCAGCAGCGCTAGTGCCAAGCGGGGTGGCGAGACCCAGTACTTC,CASSASAKRGGETQYF,TRBV9,few,TRBJ2-5,TRBD2
TGCAGTGCCTGGCAGGACAATGAGCAGTTCTTC,CSAWQDNEQFF,TRBV20-1,few,TRBJ2-1,NA